The 10 T cell receptor beta chains in this list originate from one sample, sequenced in a study of cytomegalovirus exposure and HLA in healthy donors. PCR employed 60 Vbeta and 13 Jbeta primers. Measured with immunoSEQ multiplex PCR; TCRdb has only the in-frame clones, and not every one. The sample's table shows 85,000 or so clones. Material for sequencing was PBMCs. The source is a young woman in good health and CMV-seronegative.

This sequence joins TRBV18 and TRBJ2-5; the match to TRBD2 covers 13 bases. Germline V lookup: CDR1 KGHSH, CDR2 LQKENI. The V segment lost 4 bases and the J segment 2 bases; nucleotides outside the gene matches: 10. The CDR3 totals 18 residues. The CDR3 DNA reads as TGTGCCAGCTCACTCGGACTAGCGGGAGACTCTAATCAAGAGACCCAGTACTTC. Its translation: CASSLGLAGDSNQETQYF. The full variable domain, rest sourced from reference TRBV18 and TRBJ2-5, is NAGVMQNPRHLVRRRGQEARLRCSPMKGHSHVYWYRQLPEEGLKFMVYLQKENIIDESGMPKERFSAEFPKEGPSILRIQQVVRGDSAAYFCASSLGLAGDSNQETQYFGPGTRLLVL.

The V gene is TRBV5-1, the J gene TRBJ2-7; 10 nucleotides line up with TRBD1. J was trimmed by 2 bases and V by 3 bases; bases with no gene match: 2. Germline V CDR1 and CDR2: SGHRS, YFSETQ. This CDR3 is 14 amino acids long. The CDR3 bases are TGCGCCAGCAGCTCCGGACAGGGGGCCTACGAGCAGTACTTC. Residues: CASSSGQGAYEQYF.

J is TRBJ2-3 and V is TRBV7-2, with 12 bases matching TRBD2. Germline V gene data show CDR1 as SGHTA and CDR2 as FQGNSA. V shed 6 bases, J shed 4 bases, and the junction held 2 bases outside the gene matches. The CDR3 totals 14 residues. CDR3 coding DNA: TGTGCCAGCAGGTCTAGCGGGGGGGCAGATACGCAGTATTTT. Its translation is CASRSSGGADTQYF.

The J gene is TRBJ2-1, the V gene TRBV5-1; 9 nucleotides agree with TRBD2. Germline loops: CDR1 SGHRS, CDR2 YFSETQ. The V gene end was trimmed by 4 bases and the J gene end by 7 bases; junction bases not matched to a gene: 15. This CDR3 has 17 residues. CDR3 DNA: TGCGCCAGCAGCAGCGTACAGGGGACTAGCAAGGGTAATGAGCAGTTCTTC. It is translated as CASSSVQGTSKGNEQFF.

The rearrangement uses TRBV19 and TRBJ1-1; maybe TRBD1 (5 bases). Germline V gene data show CDR1 as LNHDA and CDR2 as SQIVND (reference sequence). The CDR3 has 17 amino acids. Trimming cost V 7 bases and J 0 bases, with 21 bases left between them. The CDR3: CASTSSYRRALNTEAFF. Here the CDR3 DNA reads TGTGCCAGTACCTCGAGCTACAGGCGAGCCTTGAACACTGAAGCTTTCTTT.

As to this clone: An end of the junction differs from the germline gene, which may be a read error. This chain connects TRBV19 to TRBJ2-1; D is unresolved. The CDR3 loop spans 14 amino acids. In germline, CDR1 is LNHDA, CDR2 SQIVND (reference sequence). The chain's CDR3 is CATSGSVSDNEQFF. The DNA of the CDR3 is TGTGCCACCTCTGGCAGCGTCTCCGACAATGAGCAGTTCTTC.

This chain links TRBV11-2 with TRBJ2-2, with D tentatively TRBD2 (5 bases). This CDR3 is 15 amino acids long. Germline CDR1 is SGHAT and CDR2 is FQNNGV. V gave up 6 bases and J gave up 1 base, with 12 bases separating them. CDR3: CASRRISGNTGELFF. The CDR3 coding sequence is TGTGCCAGCAGACGTATCAGCGGGAACACCGGGGAGCTGTTTTTT.

The V call is TRBV30, the J call TRBJ1-2; TRBD1 matches at 10 bases. With V trimmed by 4 bases and J by 4 bases, 12 bases remained unmatched. From germline, CDR1 is GTSNPN and CDR2 SVGIG (reference sequence). The CDR3 sequence is 16 residues long. CDR3 in amino acids: CAWNRQGAQGSYGYTF. CDR3 DNA sequence: TGTGCCTGGAATAGACAGGGGGCACAAGGGAGCTATGGCTACACCTTC.

The chain recombines TRBV6-1 with TRBJ1-2, with D maybe TRBD1 (5 bases). Trimming stripped 0 bases from V and 4 bases from J, with 9 bases between. The germline CDR1 and CDR2 sequences are MNHNS and SASEGT. The CDR3 loop spans 14 amino acids. CDR3 DNA sequence: TGTGCCAGCAGTGAAGCGGGGCAGGGCTATGGCTACACCTTC. It yields the protein CASSEAGQGYGYTF.

The chain is built from TRBV6-6 and TRBJ1-2; 7 bases are a match to TRBD1. V trimming: 0 bases; J trimming: 2 bases; junction bases outside the gene matches: 6. This CDR3 has 16 residues. Germline CDR1 and CDR2: MNHNY and SVGAGI (reference sequence). CDR3 nucleotides: TGTGCCAGCAGTTACTCCAGGGACAGCCCAAACTATGGCTACACCTTC. Translation: CASSYSRDSPNYGYTF.